One and the same sample provided the 27 T cell receptor beta chains below, sequenced in a study of control samples from healthy donors and cancer patients. Profiled with immunoSEQ multiplex PCR; TCRdb holds only in-frame clones, not every one. The sample lists some 150,000 clones, 95% to 96% seen once, with 1% in the top ten. The sequencing input was blood. All receptors derive from a woman aged 30 to 39 in good health.

This clone was recorded only once. The chain uses TRBV7-2 and TRBJ2-1; D perhaps matches TRBD2 (5 bases). V lost 4 bases to trimming and J lost 16 bases, with 17 bases between them. The CDR3 is 12 amino acids. The germline V gene encodes CDR1 SGHTA and CDR2 FQGNSA. CDR3 in DNA: TGTGCCAGCAGCTGGAGGAACCCCCCGACCTTCTTC. Its protein is CASSWRNPPTFF.

The rearrangement joins TRBV21-1 to TRBJ2-1. TRBV21-1 represents a pseudogene. This CDR3 has 12 residues. The CDR3 protein is CASSKENNEQFF. The CDR3 nucleotides read TGTGCCAGCAGCAAAGAGAACAATGAGCAGTTCTTC.

The chain carries TRBV20-1 and TRBJ1-2, with D unresolved. The CDR3 length is 10 residues. Germline V lookup: CDR1 DFQATT, CDR2 SNEGSKA (reference sequence). CDR3 coding DNA: TGCAGGGTTCCCTCGGGGGGCTACACCTTC. Its protein product is CRVPSGGYTF.

The rearrangement joins TRBV11-2 to TRBJ2-1, with 8 bases that match TRBD2. Germline CDR1 SGHAT, CDR2 FQNNGV. V trimming: 5 bases; J trimming: 4 bases; junction bases outside the gene matches: 10. The CDR3 runs 16 residues. The CDR3 region has the DNA TGTGCCAGCAGCGTACCAAGCGGGGGCGCTTACAATGAGCAGTTCTTC. This encodes CASSVPSGGAYNEQFF.

V usage is TRBV7-9 and J usage is TRBJ1-6; no clear D. This CDR3 contains 14 residues. Germline CDR1 is SEHNR and CDR2 is FQNEAQ (reference sequence). The V gene lost 4 bases and the J gene lost 6 bases, with 10 bases spanning the gap. CDR3 bases: TGTGCCAGCAGCTCCGCCCGAAGTAATTCACCCCTCCACTTT. Amino acid sequence: CASSSARSNSPLHF.

The CDR3 loop is CASSQTGTVEKLFF. DNA of the CDR3: TGTGCCAGCAGCCAAACCGGGACAGTGGAAAAACTGTTTTTT. This chain uses TRBV4-2 with TRBJ1-4; 7 nucleotides line up with TRBD1. This CDR3 contains 14 residues. From germline, CDR1 is LGHNA and CDR2 YNFKEQ. V lost 2 bases to trimming and J lost 8 bases; unmatched junction nucleotides: 5.

This chain uses TRBV6-5 with TRBJ1-6; no clear D gene. The CDR3 extends over 15 amino acids. V shed 6 bases and J shed 0 bases, with 9 bases lying between them. CDR1 and CDR2 from the germline V gene are MNHEY and SVGAGI. The CDR3 sequence is CASSASSSYNSPLHF. For the CDR3, the DNA is TGTGCCAGCAGCGCATCGAGCTCCTATAATTCACCCCTCCACTTT.

V is TRBV4-1 and J is TRBJ2-7; D remains unclear. The CDR3 contains 13 residues. The germline V gene encodes CDR1 MGHRA and CDR2 YSYEKL. V shed 4 bases and J shed 0 bases, with 7 bases lying between them. This chain's CDR3 is CASSPTFSYEQYF. CDR3 in DNA: TGCGCCAGCAGCCCTACATTCTCCTACGAGCAGTACTTC.

This chain uses TRBV11-3 with TRBJ2-1; the D call may be TRBD1 or TRBD2 (6 bases each). Germline CDR1 reads SGHNT; CDR2 reads YENEEA. The CDR3 is 13 residues long. Trimming took off 5 bases at V and 13 bases at J, with 18 bases between the two ends. CDR3 in amino acids: CASSPQGRNVQFF. CDR3 nucleotide sequence: TGTGCCAGCAGCCCCCAGGGGAGGAATGTCCAGTTCTTC. Supplemented by reference TRBV11-3 and TRBJ2-1, the full variable domain reads EAGVVQSPRYKIIEKKQPVAFWCNPISGHNTLYWYLQNLGQGPELLIRYENEEAVDDSQLPKDRFSAERLKGVDSTLKIQPAELGDSAVYLCASSPQGRNVQFFGPGTRLTVL.

V and J are TRBV9 and TRBJ2-1; 8 bases fit TRBD1. Germline values: CDR1 SGDLS, CDR2 YYNGEE. The CDR3 is made up of 14 amino acids. The V segment lost 0 bases and the J segment 8 bases; nucleotides outside the gene matches: 4. CDR3 in DNA: TGTGCCAGCAGCGTAGCTGGACAGGGAGATGAGCAGTTCTTC. It specifies CASSVAGQGDEQFF.

The V gene is TRBV15, the J gene TRBJ1-5; D is undetermined. In germline, CDR1 is LNHNV, CDR2 YYDKDF (reference sequence). This CDR3 has 12 residues. V gave up 5 bases and J gave up 5 bases, with 7 bases separating them. CDR3 sequence (DNA): TGTGCCACCAGCGGAACAGATCAGCCCCAGCATTTT. Translating it yields CATSGTDQPQHF.

The CDR3 DNA reads TGCGCCAGCAGACCAATGTTACAGGGGGCCTACGAGCAGTACTTC. Its protein is CASRPMLQGAYEQYF. The chain employs TRBV4-1 and TRBJ2-7, with TRBD1 matching 8 bases. This CDR3 is built from 15 residues. The junction had 9 bases not matched to a gene; V was cut back by 6 bases and J by 2 bases. Germline assignment: CDR1 MGHRA and CDR2 YSYEKL.

The chain carries TRBV5-1 and TRBJ2-2; TRBD1 is a possible D gene (6 bases). Trimming left V 4 bases short and J 1 base short, with 14 bases between. CDR1 is SGHRS, CDR2 YFSETQ, per germline. The CDR3 sequence is 16 residues long. Here the CDR3 reads CASSRIRGQNTGELFF. CDR3 sequence (DNA): TGCGCCAGCAGCCGTATCAGGGGCCAGAACACCGGGGAGCTGTTTTTT.

The chain links TRBV24-1 to TRBJ1-2; D is unresolved. Germline loops: CDR1 KGHDR, CDR2 SFDVKD. Trimming cost V 4 bases and J 8 bases, with 7 bases left between them. The length of the CDR3 is 11 residues. The CDR3 DNA is TGTGCCACCAGTGACTTCGGCGGCTACACCTTC. It is translated as CATSDFGGYTF.

The chain employs TRBV2 and TRBJ1-1; maybe TRBD1 (6 bases). V was cut by 2 bases and J by 4 bases, with 14 bases left in between. The germline gives CDR1 SNHLY, CDR2 FYNNEI. The CDR3 has 15 residues. CDR3 residues: CASSESGGLSTEAFF. In DNA form, the CDR3 reads TGTGCCAGCAGTGAAAGTGGGGGCCTGAGCACTGAAGCTTTCTTT.

The gene calls are TRBV28 and TRBJ1-5; 10 positions match TRBD1. With V trimmed by 5 bases and J by 9 bases, 13 bases remained unmatched. Looked up from germline, CDR1 is MDHEN and CDR2 is SYDVKM. This CDR3 is built from 16 residues. CDR3 loop: CASSLRDRGPTWPQHF. The CDR3 region has the DNA TGTGCCAGCAGTCTCCGGGACAGGGGACCAACATGGCCCCAGCATTTT.

This clone appeared a single time. CDR3 nucleotide sequence: TGTGCCAGCAGCCGATCGGACAGGGACACTGAAGCTTTCTTT. Its translation is CASSRSDRDTEAFF. The chain uses TRBV5-4 and TRBJ1-1; 8 bases line up with TRBD1. The CDR3 length is 14 residues. Germline V CDR1 and CDR2: SGHNT, YYREEE (reference sequence). With V trimmed by 4 bases and J by 3 bases, 5 bases remained unmatched.

The chain joins TRBV7-6 to TRBJ2-5; 9 bases fit TRBD1. Trimming cost V 7 bases and J 7 bases; bases outside gene matches: 13. There are 15 residues in the CDR3. Germline V gene data show CDR1 as SGHVS and CDR2 as FNYEAQ. The CDR3 loop reads CASNNARTGDRTQYF. CDR3 coding DNA: TGTGCCAGCAACAACGCGAGGACAGGGGATAGGACCCAGTACTTC.

The rearrangement links TRBV19 to TRBJ2-5; 10 bases are a match to TRBD2. V dropped 0 bases and J dropped 2; count of bases not matched to a gene: 6. The germline V gene encodes CDR1 LNHDA and CDR2 SQIVND (reference sequence). The CDR3 spans 17 residues. CDR3 DNA: TGTGCCAGTAGTATAGATCCACTAGCGGGGCCACAAGAGACCCAGTACTTC. It encodes CASSIDPLAGPQETQYF.

V gene TRBV18 combines with J gene TRBJ2-2; D remains unclear. Germline CDR1 is KGHSH and CDR2 is LQKENI. The length of the CDR3 is 14 residues. The V end was cut by 1 base, the J end by 3 bases, with 6 bases between. The DNA of the CDR3 is TGTGCCAGCTCACCACGCCAGGACACCGGGGAGCTGTTTTTT. Its protein is CASSPRQDTGELFF.

V gene TRBV15 combines with J gene TRBJ1-1, with 7 nucleotides matching TRBD1. The germline V gene has CDR1 LNHNV and CDR2 YYDKDF (reference sequence). The CDR3 consists of 15 residues. The V segment lost 4 bases and the J segment 4 bases; nucleotides outside the gene matches: 9. The CDR3 nucleotides read TGTGCCACCAGCAACTACAGGGGTGGTACCACTGAAGCTTTCTTT. It encodes CATSNYRGGTTEAFF.

V usage is TRBV3-1 (or the pseudogene TRBV3-2) and J usage is TRBJ2-4; no definite D call. V was cut by 1 base and J by 7 bases, with 8 bases left in between. The CDR3 length is 13 residues. The germline CDR1 and CDR2 sequences are LGHDT and YNNKEL (reference sequence). CDR3 region: CASSQGAPNIQYF. The CDR3 bases are TGTGCCAGCAGCCAAGGTGCCCCCAACATTCAGTACTTC.

The genes are TRBV30 and TRBJ1-5; D gene uncertain. CDR3 size: 15 residues. The germline gives CDR1 GTSNPN, CDR2 SVGIG (reference sequence). V dropped 0 bases and J dropped 3 bases, with 12 bases sitting between them. The chain's CDR3 is CAWSVLGSNNQPQHF. CDR3 DNA sequence: TGTGCCTGGAGTGTACTAGGGAGTAACAATCAGCCCCAGCATTTT.

This chain connects TRBV7-2 to TRBJ2-5; TRBD2 is a possible D gene (5 bases). The CDR3 is 14 residues long. The V gene's germline CDR1 is SGHTA and CDR2 FQGNSA. V was clipped by 2 bases and J by 2 bases, with 9 bases between them. The CDR3 protein is CASSLIPGQETQYF. Written as DNA, the CDR3 is TGTGCCAGCAGCTTAATACCGGGACAAGAGACCCAGTACTTC.

The chain is built from TRBV15 and TRBJ1-3; TRBD1 agrees at 7 bases. Germline V CDR1 and CDR2: LNHNV, YYDKDF (reference sequence). The CDR3 has 15 amino acids. V was clipped by 0 bases and J by 9 bases; unmatched bases: 8. CDR3 in amino acids: CATSRETTGWSTIYF. The CDR3 DNA sequence: TGTGCCACCAGCAGAGAGACGACAGGGTGGTCCACCATATATTTT.

This chain uses TRBV7-8 with TRBJ1-6, with D unclear. V gave up 5 bases and J gave up 7 bases, with 9 bases separating them. Germline V lookup: CDR1 SGHVS, CDR2 FQNEAQ. This CDR3 spans 13 amino acids. The CDR3 protein is CASSRRVNSPLHF. DNA of the CDR3: TGTGCCAGCAGCCGACGGGTAAATTCACCCCTCCACTTT.

V usage is TRBV20-1 and J usage is TRBJ2-1, with D uncertain. V lost 6 bases to trimming and J lost 8 bases, with 11 bases between them. Germline assignment: CDR1 DFQATT and CDR2 SNEGSKA (reference sequence). The CDR3 sequence is 11 residues long. CDR3 loop: CSASLGYEQFF. CDR3 sequence (DNA): TGCAGTGCCAGTCTAGGATATGAGCAGTTCTTC.